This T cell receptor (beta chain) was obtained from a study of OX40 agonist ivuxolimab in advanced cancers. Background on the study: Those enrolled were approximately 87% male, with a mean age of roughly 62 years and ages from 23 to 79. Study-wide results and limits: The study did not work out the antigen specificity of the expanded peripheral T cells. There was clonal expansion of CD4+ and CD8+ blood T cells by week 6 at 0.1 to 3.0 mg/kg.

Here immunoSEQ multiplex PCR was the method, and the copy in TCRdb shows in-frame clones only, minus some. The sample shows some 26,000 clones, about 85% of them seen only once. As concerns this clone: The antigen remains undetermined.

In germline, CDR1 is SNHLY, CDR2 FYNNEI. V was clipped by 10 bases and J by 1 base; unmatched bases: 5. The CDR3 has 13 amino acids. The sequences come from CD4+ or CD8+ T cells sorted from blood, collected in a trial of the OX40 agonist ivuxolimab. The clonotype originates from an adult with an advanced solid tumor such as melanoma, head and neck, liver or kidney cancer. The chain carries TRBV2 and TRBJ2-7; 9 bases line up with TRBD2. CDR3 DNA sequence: TGTGCCACTACTACTAGCGGGTCCTACGAGCAGTACTTC. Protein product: CATTTSGSYEQYF.